Listed below are T cell receptor beta chains from one sample, sequenced in a study of T cell responses to AZD1222 COVID-19 vaccine. Measured with immunoSEQ multiplex PCR; TCRdb has only the in-frame clones, and not every one. The top ten hold approximately 5.5% of the sample, which has 150,000 to 200,000 clones, approximately 94% seen once. The sequences come from peripheral blood, collected 28 days after the second AZD1222 dose. Source of these receptors: an adult who received the AZD1222 COVID-19 vaccine. Both conserved end residues are part of each CDR3. The D gene is left open where the match is weak. Only some rows state a clone size, as once, few, many or a class for expanded clones.

size: -; D: TRBD1; length: 13; J: TRBJ2-7; V: TRBV28; DNA: TGTGCCAGCAGTCCTGACAGGGGAAACGAGCAGTACTTC; CDR3: CASSPDRGNEQYF
size: -; D: -; length: 16; J: TRBJ2-7; V: TRBV27; DNA: TGTGCCAGCAGTTTATTCTCGGGGCTGGAGGCCTACGAGCAGTACTTC; CDR3: CASSLFSGLEAYEQYF
size: -; D: -; length: 14; J: TRBJ1-2; V: TRBV7-9; DNA: TGTGCCAGCAGCCTGAGGGACTGGGACTATGGCTACACCTTC; CDR3: CASSLRDWDYGYTF
size: -; D: -; length: 20; J: TRBJ1-1; V: TRBV28; DNA: TGTGCCAGCAGTTTCCGGGGGGCGCGAAGTGGGCCTGACATTAACACTGAAGCTTTCTTT; CDR3: CASSFRGARSGPDINTEAFF
size: -; D: -; length: 13; J: TRBJ1-2; V: TRBV7-9; DNA: TGTGCCAGCAGCTTAGGGGGAGGGAGCGGCTACACCTTC; CDR3: CASSLGGGSGYTF
size: -; D: -; length: 13; J: TRBJ1-1; V: TRBV5-6; DNA: TGTGCCAGCAGCCACTTTGGGGGAACTGAAGCTTTCTTT; CDR3: CASSHFGGTEAFF
size: -; D: -; length: 14; J: TRBJ1-5; V: TRBV30; DNA: TGTGCCTGGAGTGCTCAGGGGTTCAATCAGCCCCAGCATTTT; CDR3: CAWSAQGFNQPQHF
size: once; D: -; length: 13; J: TRBJ1-1; V: TRBV19; DNA: TGTGCCAGTAGTATAGACGCGGTAAGTGAAGCTTTCTTT; CDR3: CASSIDAVSEAFF
size: -; D: TRBD1; length: 15; J: TRBJ1-2; V: TRBV6-5; DNA: TGTGCCAGCGGGGACAGGACTACGTCTTCCTATGGCTACACCTTC; CDR3: CASGDRTTSSYGYTF
size: -; D: TRBD1; length: 15; J: TRBJ1-6; V: TRBV19; DNA: TGTGCCAGTAGTATCGGACAGGGGTATCGGTCACCCCTCCACTTT; CDR3: CASSIGQGYRSPLHF
size: -; D: TRBD2; length: 15; J: TRBJ2-1; V: TRBV10-3; DNA: TGTGCCATCAGTGAGTCGGGTAGCGGGAGAAATGAGCAGTTCTTC; CDR3: CAISESGSGRNEQFF
size: -; D: TRBD2; length: 15; J: TRBJ2-7; V: TRBV11-1; DNA: TGTGCCAGCAGCCCCCCGGGACTAGGTCATTACGAGCAGTACTTC; CDR3: CASSPPGLGHYEQYF
size: once; D: TRBD1; length: 15; J: TRBJ1-1; V: TRBV20-1; DNA: TGCAGTGCTAGTTGGTCCAGGGGGCAGGACACTGAAGCTTTCTTT; CDR3: CSASWSRGQDTEAFF
size: -; D: TRBD1; length: 12; J: TRBJ2-1; V: TRBV30; DNA: TGTGCCTGGGACAGGGGGCTAATTGAGCAGTTCTTC; CDR3: CAWDRGLIEQFF